This T cell receptor beta chain was recovered during a study of T-cell reconstitution after alpha-beta-depleted transplantation in children. General study results and limits: There were reportedly several hundred expanded graft clones from which alpha-beta T cells came about two months after transplant. Fresh T-cell production supplied most of the T-cell counts and diversity seen one year after transplant. Surviving recipient T cells and thymic progenitors accounted for the high day-60 TCRbeta diversity observed in some patients.

The V gene lost 3 bases and the J gene lost 9 bases, with 17 bases spanning the gap. The CDR3 is 14 residues long. The sample holds a few counts of this clonotype. The target antigen is unknown. The TCRbeta library was prepared with unique molecular identifiers. TCRdb ran MiXCR on the PCR reads and lists one entry per CDR3 protein. This repertoire shows over 450,000 distinct CDR3 sequences, more than 9% found once; its top ten account for about 2%. The sequence was collected from a child aged 2 to 9 with inherited bone marrow failure, due to receive a stem cell transplant. The rearrangement uses TRBV12-3 or TRBV12-4 and TRBJ2-5, with D possibly TRBD2 on 6 matching bases. Sequenced material: PBMCs, taken before TCRalphabeta/CD19-depleted stem cell transplant. The CDR3 DNA follows: TGTGCCAGCAGTTTTCTAGGGACTCCAAGGGCCCAGTACTTC. This sequence encodes CASSFLGTPRAQYF.